This T cell receptor (beta chain) was sequenced during a study of CD8 T cells in ankylosing spondylitis. A single record per CDR3 protein comes from TCRdb applying MiXCR to the 5' RACE reads. The table includes about 220,000 distinct CDR3 sequences, around 6.6% detected once. This clonotype was seen ten or more times. The target antigen is unknown. This CDR3 comprises 10 residues. V lost 6 bases, J lost 5 bases, and 7 bases lay in between. Germline V lookup: CDR1 SQVTM, CDR2 ANQGSEA. Study results and caveats: Blood from ankylosing spondylitis patients appeared to carry a characteristic roughly 8-variant TCR beta motif.

This receptor was obtained from a male donor with ankylosing spondylitis. Source material: blood, either unsorted or a sorted T cell fraction (not recorded which). The chain recombines TRBV29-1 with TRBJ2-5, with D unclear. In DNA, the CDR3 is TGCAGCGTCGAGACGGAGACCCAGTACTTC. Protein sequence: CSVETETQYF. Using reference TRBV29-1 and TRBJ2-5 for the parts outside the CDR3, the full variable domain is SAVISQKPSRDICQRGTSLTIQCQVDSQVTMMFWYRQQPGQSLTLIATANQGSEATYESGFVIDKFPISRPNLTFSTLTVSNMSPEDSSIYLCSVETETQYFGPGTRLLVL.